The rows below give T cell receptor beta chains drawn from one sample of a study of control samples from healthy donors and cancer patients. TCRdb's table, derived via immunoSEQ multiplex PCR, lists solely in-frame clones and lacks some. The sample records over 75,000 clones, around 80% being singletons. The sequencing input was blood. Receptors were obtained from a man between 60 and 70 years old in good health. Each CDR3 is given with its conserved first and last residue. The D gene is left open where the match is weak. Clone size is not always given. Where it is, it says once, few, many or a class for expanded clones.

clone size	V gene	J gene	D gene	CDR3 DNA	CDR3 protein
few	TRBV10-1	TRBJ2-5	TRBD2	TGCGCCAGCAGTGAGTCGATAGCGGGAGGGAAAGAGACCCAGTACTTC	CASSESIAGGKETQYF
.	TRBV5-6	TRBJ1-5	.	TGTGCCAGCAGCCCCCTCCTATACAAGGGGCACCTTGGCAATCAGCCCCAGCATTTT	CASSPLLYKGHLGNQPQHF
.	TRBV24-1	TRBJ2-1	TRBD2	TGTGCCACCAGTGATCCCCAACTACTAGCGGGAGCCGTAAATGAGCAGTTCTTC	CATSDPQLLAGAVNEQFF
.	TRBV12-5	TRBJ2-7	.	TGTGCTAGTGGTTTGGCTATCCGCCTACGGGAGAAGTACGAGCAGTACTTC	CASGLAIRLREKYEQYF
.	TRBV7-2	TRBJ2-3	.	TGTGCCAGCAGCTTTCTGGGGGGCACAGATACGCAGTATTTT	CASSFLGGTDTQYF
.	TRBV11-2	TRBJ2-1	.	TGTGCCAGCAGCTTAGGATACACAGCGAGCTCCTACAATGAGCAGTTCTTC	CASSLGYTASSYNEQFF
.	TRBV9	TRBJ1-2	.	TGTGCCAGCAGCCGTAGCTTTGATGGCTACACCTTC	CASSRSFDGYTF
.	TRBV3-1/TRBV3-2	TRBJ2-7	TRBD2	TGTGCCAGCAGCCATGGGTATCGTGTAGCGGGGGGCCCCAGCTCCTACGAGCAGTACTTC	CASSHGYRVAGGPSSYEQYF
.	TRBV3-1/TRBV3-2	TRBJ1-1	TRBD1	TGTGCCAGCAGCCGACAGGGGGCGAGAGGTAACACTGAAGCTTTCTTT	CASSRQGARGNTEAFF
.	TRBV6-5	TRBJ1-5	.	TGTGCCAGCATGGGAGATCGCAATCAGCCCCAGCATTTT	CASMGDRNQPQHF
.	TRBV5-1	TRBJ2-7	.	TGCGCCAGCAGCTTGGGGACAAGATTGCCCTACGAGCAGTACTTC	CASSLGTRLPYEQYF
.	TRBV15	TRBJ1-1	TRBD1	TGTGCCACCAGCAGACTAGGTTCGGCAGGGGGGTCCACTGAAGCTTTCTTT	CATSRLGSAGGSTEAFF
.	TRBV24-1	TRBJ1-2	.	TGTGCCACCAGTGATTTTGGGCAGAATGGCTACACCTTC	CATSDFGQNGYTF
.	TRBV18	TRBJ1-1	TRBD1	TGTGCCAGCTCACCAAGGGACACGCAGGGGGCTTACACTGAAGCTTTCTTT	CASSPRDTQGAYTEAFF
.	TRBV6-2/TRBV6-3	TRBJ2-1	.	TGTGCCAGCAGTCGCATTCGGGATGAGCAGTTCTTC	CASSRIRDEQFF
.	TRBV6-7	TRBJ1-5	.	TGTGCCACCCCCCGCGTAGACAGTGATTATAATCAGCCCCAGCATTTT	CATPRVDSDYNQPQHF
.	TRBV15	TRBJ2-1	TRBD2	TGTGCCACCAGCAAGCGGGAGTACAATGAGCAGTTCTTC	CATSKREYNEQFF
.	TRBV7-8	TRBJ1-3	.	TGTGCCAGCAGCAGCGGGGTCGGAAACACCATATATTTT	CASSSGVGNTIYF
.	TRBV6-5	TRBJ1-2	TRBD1	TGTGCCAGCAGTTACTCCCCAGGGGGAACATATGGCTACACCTTC	CASSYSPGGTYGYTF
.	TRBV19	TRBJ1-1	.	TGTGCCAGTAGTATGAACACTGAAGCTTTCTTT	CASSMNTEAFF
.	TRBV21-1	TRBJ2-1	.	TGTGCCAGCAGCAAAGGGCGGGGGCCCTGCAATGAGCAGTTCTTC	CASSKGRGPCNEQFF
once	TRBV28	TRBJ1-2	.	TGTGCCAGCACCCCCCTCACGGGGAGGACTTTATATGGCTACACCTTC	CASTPLTGRTLYGYTF
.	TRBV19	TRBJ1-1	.	TGTGCCAGTAGTACACCGACAGGGAACACTGAAGCTTTCTTT	CASSTPTGNTEAFF
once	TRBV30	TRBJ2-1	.	TGTGCCTGGAGTACCTCCACCTACAATGAGCAGTTCTTC	CAWSTSTYNEQFF
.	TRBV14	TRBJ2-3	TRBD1	TGTGCCAGCAGCTTCCGGACAGGGGCAAATCCAGATACGCAGTATTTT	CASSFRTGANPDTQYF
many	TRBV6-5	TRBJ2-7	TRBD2	TGTGCCAGCAGTTTAACTAGCGGGAGCTCCTACGAGCAGTACTTC	CASSLTSGSSYEQYF
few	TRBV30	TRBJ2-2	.	TGTGCCTGGAGACCGAAAGGTCGTAACACCGGGGAGCTGTTTTTT	CAWRPKGRNTGELFF
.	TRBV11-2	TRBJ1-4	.	TGTGCCAGCAGAAACTTTCAGGGAGCGACTAATGAAAAACTGTTTTTT	CASRNFQGATNEKLFF
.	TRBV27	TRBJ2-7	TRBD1	TGTGCCAGCAGTCCGGACAGGGGAGGTAGCGAGCAGTACTTC	CASSPDRGGSEQYF
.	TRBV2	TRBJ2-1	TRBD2	TGTGCCAGCAGTGATCCGGGACTAGCGTATTACAATGAGCAGTTCTTC	CASSDPGLAYYNEQFF
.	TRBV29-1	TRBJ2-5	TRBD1	TGCAGCGTCGCGAGACAGGGTAGAGAGACCCAGTACTTC	CSVARQGRETQYF
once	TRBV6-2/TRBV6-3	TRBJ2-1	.	TGTGCCAGCAGTTGGAGTCTAGTGAGCCGTGAGCAGTTCTTC	CASSWSLVSREQFF
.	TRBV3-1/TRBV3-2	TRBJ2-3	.	TGTGCCAGCAGCCAACAGTGGTCCACAGATACGCAGTATTTT	CASSQQWSTDTQYF
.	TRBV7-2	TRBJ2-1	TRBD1	TGTGCCAGCAGCTTAGCGGGACAGGGAGTGGATGAGCAGTTCTTC	CASSLAGQGVDEQFF
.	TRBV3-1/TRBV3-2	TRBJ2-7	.	TGTGCCAGCAGCCTTAAGACAGGTTCCTACGAGCAGTACTTC	CASSLKTGSYEQYF
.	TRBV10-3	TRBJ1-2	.	TGTGCCACCCAAACCGACAGCCATAACTATGGCTACACCTTC	CATQTDSHNYGYTF
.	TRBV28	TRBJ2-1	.	TGTGCCAGCAGCTCCTCCGGCCAGAGCTCCTACAATGAGCAGTTCTTC	CASSSSGQSSYNEQFF
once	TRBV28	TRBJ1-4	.	TGTGCCAGCAGCTCCTCCGGGACAAACTCTGAAAAACTGTTTTTT	CASSSSGTNSEKLFF
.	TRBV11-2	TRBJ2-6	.	TGTGCCAGCAGCTTTATGGGTTCTGGGGCCAACGTCCTGACTTTC	CASSFMGSGANVLTF
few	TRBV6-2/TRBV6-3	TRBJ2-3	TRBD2	TGTGCCAGCAGCTATGGGACTAGCGGGAGTGATACGCAGTATTTT	CASSYGTSGSDTQYF
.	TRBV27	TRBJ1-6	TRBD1	TGTGCCAGCAGTCCGTCACAGGGGAGCTCCTATAATTCACCCCTCCACTTT	CASSPSQGSSYNSPLHF
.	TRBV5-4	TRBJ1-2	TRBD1	TGTGCCAGCAGCTTACAGGGGGCCCATGGCTACACCTTC	CASSLQGAHGYTF
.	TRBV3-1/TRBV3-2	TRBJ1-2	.	TGTGCCAGCAGTCAGCTGGGCGAGGAGGGCTACACCTTC	CASSQLGEEGYTF
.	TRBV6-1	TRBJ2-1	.	TGTGCCAGCAGTGAACGAGGGGGGGAAGGCAATGAGCAGTTCTTC	CASSERGGEGNEQFF
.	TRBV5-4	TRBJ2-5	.	TGTGCCAGCAGCTTGGCCATGAACAGCCAAGAGACCCAGTACTTC	CASSLAMNSQETQYF
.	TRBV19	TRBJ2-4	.	TGTGCCAGTAGTGGGATAGCTTTGGCCAAAAACATTCAGTACTTC	CASSGIALAKNIQYF
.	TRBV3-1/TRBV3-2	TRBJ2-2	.	TGTGCCAGCAGCCAAGTTTTATCCACCGGGGAGCTGTTTTTT	CASSQVLSTGELFF
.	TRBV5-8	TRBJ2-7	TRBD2	TGTGCCAGCAGCTTGTTTCTAGCGGGGTCTGGGCAGTACTTC	CASSLFLAGSGQYF
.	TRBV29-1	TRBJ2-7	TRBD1	TGCAGCGCCGAGACAGGGTTCTCCTACGAGCAGTACTTC	CSAETGFSYEQYF
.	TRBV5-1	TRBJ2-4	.	TGCGCCAGCAGCTTAGTCCTTGGGGCCAAAAACATTCAGTACTTC	CASSLVLGAKNIQYF
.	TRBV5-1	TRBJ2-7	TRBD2	TGCGCCAGCAGCGATGCCCGGACTAGCGGTGACGAGCAGTACTTC	CASSDARTSGDEQYF
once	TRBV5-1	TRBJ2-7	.	TGCGCCAGCAGCTTGGGGTACGAGCAGTACTTC	CASSLGYEQYF
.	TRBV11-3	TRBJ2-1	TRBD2	TGTGCCAGCAGCTTATGGGCGGGGGGAGCTTACAATGAGCAGTTCTTC	CASSLWAGGAYNEQFF
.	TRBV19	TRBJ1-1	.	TGTGCCAGTAGTCCCGACCGGGACACTGAAGCTTTCTTT	CASSPDRDTEAFF
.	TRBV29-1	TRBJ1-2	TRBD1	TGCAGCGTTGAAGATATGGGACAGGGTGGCTATGGCTACACCTTC	CSVEDMGQGGYGYTF
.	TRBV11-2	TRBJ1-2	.	TGTGCCAGCAGCTTAGGTAACTCGGCTGGCTACACCTTC	CASSLGNSAGYTF
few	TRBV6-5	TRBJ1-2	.	TGTGCCAGCAGTTTGTACAGGGCAGGCACCTATGGCTACACCTTC	CASSLYRAGTYGYTF
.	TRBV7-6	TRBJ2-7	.	TGTGCCAGCAGCCCCCTTTTCGAGGGCAACTACGAGCAGTACTTC	CASSPLFEGNYEQYF